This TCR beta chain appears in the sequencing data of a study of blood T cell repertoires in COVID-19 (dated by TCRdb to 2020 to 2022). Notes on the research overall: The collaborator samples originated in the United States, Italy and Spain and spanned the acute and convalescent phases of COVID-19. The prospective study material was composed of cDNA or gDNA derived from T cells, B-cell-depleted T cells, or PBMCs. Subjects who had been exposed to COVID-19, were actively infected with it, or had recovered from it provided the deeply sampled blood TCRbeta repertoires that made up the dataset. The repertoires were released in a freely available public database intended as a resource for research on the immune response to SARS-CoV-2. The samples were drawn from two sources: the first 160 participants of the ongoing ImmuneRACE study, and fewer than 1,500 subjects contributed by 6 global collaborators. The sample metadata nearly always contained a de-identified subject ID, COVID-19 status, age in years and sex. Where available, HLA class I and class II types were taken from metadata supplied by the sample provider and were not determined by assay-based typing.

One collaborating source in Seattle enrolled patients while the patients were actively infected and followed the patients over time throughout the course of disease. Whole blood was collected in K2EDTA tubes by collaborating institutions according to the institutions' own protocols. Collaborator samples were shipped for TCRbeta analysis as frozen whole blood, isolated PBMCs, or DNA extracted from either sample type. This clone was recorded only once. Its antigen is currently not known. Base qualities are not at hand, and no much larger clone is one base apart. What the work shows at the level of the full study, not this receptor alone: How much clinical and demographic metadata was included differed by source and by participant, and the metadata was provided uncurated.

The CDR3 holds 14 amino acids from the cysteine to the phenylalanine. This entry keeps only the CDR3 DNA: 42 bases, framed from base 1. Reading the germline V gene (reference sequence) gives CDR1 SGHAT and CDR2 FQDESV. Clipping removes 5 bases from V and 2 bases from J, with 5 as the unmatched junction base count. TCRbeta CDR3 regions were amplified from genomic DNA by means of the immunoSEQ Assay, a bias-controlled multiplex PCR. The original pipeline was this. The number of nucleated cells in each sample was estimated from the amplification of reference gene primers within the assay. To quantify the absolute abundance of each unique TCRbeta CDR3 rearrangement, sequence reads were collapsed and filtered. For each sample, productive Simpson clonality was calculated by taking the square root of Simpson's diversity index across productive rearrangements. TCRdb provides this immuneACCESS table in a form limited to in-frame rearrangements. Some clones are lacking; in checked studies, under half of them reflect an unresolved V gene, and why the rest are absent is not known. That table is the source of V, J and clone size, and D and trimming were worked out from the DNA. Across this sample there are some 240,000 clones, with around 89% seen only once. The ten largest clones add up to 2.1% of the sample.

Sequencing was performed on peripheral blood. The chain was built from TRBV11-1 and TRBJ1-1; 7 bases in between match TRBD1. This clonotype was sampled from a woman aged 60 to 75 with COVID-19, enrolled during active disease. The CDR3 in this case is CASSLGTANTEAFF. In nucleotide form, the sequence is TGTGCCAGCAGCCTAGGGACAGCCAACACTGAAGCTTTCTTT.